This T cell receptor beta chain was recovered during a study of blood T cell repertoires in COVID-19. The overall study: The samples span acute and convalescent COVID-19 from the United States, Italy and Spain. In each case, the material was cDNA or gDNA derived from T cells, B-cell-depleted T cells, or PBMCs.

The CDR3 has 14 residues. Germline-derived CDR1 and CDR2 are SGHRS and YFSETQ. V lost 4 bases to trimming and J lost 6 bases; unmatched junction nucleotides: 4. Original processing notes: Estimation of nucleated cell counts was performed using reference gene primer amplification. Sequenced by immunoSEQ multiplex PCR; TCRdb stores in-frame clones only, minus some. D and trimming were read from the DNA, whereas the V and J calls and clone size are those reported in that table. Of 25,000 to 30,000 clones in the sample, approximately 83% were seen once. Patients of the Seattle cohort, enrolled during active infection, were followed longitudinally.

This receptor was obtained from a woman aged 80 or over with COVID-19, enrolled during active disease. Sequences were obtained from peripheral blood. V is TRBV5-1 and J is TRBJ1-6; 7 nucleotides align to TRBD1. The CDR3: CASSPGQRNSPLHF. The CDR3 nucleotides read TGCGCCAGCAGCCCGGGACAGCGTAATTCACCCCTCCACTTT.